Detailed here is one T cell receptor (beta chain). A single count supports this clone. The specificity of this receptor is unknown. No much larger clonotype is one base removed from it; base qualities were not supplied. The sample originates from a study of shared clonotypes between healthy human individuals (dated by TCRdb to the early 2020s). With regard to the full study: The cohort comprised a couple of women and a few men aged 18 to 49 years. To increase sequencing depth and limit assay-specific biases, different laboratories used diverse techniques to prepare libraries and sequence TCR repertoires. Leukapheresis yielded between about 0.9 and 9 billion PBMCs per donor. Blood TCR repertoires of 5 or 6 healthy adults were deeply sequenced to estimate repertoire size and the extent of clonotype sharing between individuals. For each donor, CD4 naive and CD4 memory were each run on three plates, CD8 naive on two plates, and CD8 memory on one plate. The study at large found these results: Pairwise subsampling indicated that sequencing depth was expected to affect the degree of clonotype sharing among donors. Only blood was sampled, and tissue TCR repertoires likely differ from those in blood. Roughly 5% of naive CD4, more than 3% of naive CD8, roughly 2.5% of memory CD4, and less than 0.45% of memory CD8 clonotypes were shared across a few donors. Rarefaction of sorted-subset datasets indicated incomplete sequencing despite the large sequencing depth. The genetic and exposure-history diversity represented was limited by the small number of donors. Compared with non-shared clonotypes, clonotypes shared by all four sorted-subset donors had higher generation probabilities. Naive subsets generally had larger estimated clonotype richness than memory subsets.

From the germline V gene, CDR1 is SGHTS and CDR2 is YDEGEE. The junction shows trimming of 1 base on V and 4 bases on J, plus 14 bases between the germline ends. Reading from cysteine to phenylalanine, the CDR3 counts 15 amino acids. Just the 45-base CDR3 DNA is kept, in frame starting at base 1. For the CD8 naive samples, CD45RO-negative cells were positively selected for CCR7, yielding a CD45RA+CCR7+ population from which TemRA cells were excluded. The donors were healthy, HIV-negative adults who had no recently reported acute infections or vaccinations. Every donor was a Caucasian adult living in Nashville, Tennessee, USA. Blood was obtained by leukapheresis, after which PBMCs were separated by Ficoll-Histopaque density gradient centrifugation and cryopreserved in liquid nitrogen vapor phase. Purity and quantity of every magnetically sorted T cell population were checked by analytical flow cytometry. From each sorted fraction, genomic DNA was isolated and quantified by UV absorbance on a Nanodrop 2000c.

Using the deep immunoSEQ assay, TCR CDR3 regions were amplified from genomic DNA by multiplex PCR. Extracted genomic DNA from each cell subset was distributed evenly across all wells of several immunoSEQ 96-well plates, and each plate was treated as a replicate. For sorted subsets, roughly 200 ng of genomic DNA, equivalent to 30,000 or so T cell genomes, went into each replicate PCR. Purified libraries were measured with a Qubit 3.0 fluorometer, size-checked on a Bioanalyzer 2100, and measured again with the KAPA Library Quantification kit. Every immunoSEQ 96-well plate was sequenced on a separate single-read 150-cycle Illumina NextSeq 550 flow cell. On the study's bioinformatics: The immunoSEQ output contained only junctional sequences without quality scores, so filtering could not match that applied to full-length reads. To assign V/J genes and CDR3, sequences were annotated against IMGT germline references using PyIR, a Python wrapper for IgBLAST v1.9. Reads were removed for weak V/J assignments (E-value above 1e-6), missing CDR3, stop codons, out-of-frame junctions, or ambiguous translated residues. V3J clonotypes were defined as sequences sharing the same inferred V gene, J gene, and CDR3 amino acid sequence. To compute the percentage overlap between repertoires, the number of shared unique clonotypes was divided by the size of the smaller repertoire. Repertoire richness was assessed with RTK rarefaction, the Chao1 estimator, and Recon v2.1 estimates of unobserved clonotypes. OLGA was used to compute generation probabilities for all TCRbeta clonotypes that the gDNA method yielded from a handful of donors. This is the immuneACCESS table as TCRdb keeps it, with only in-frame sequences that have V and J called. A part of the clones is gone; compared with another copy, unresolved V genes explain less than half, and the rest is unexplained. The V and J calls and the clone size are those of that table, but D and trimming were determined from the DNA. This sample comprises about 2.2 million clones, 90% to 95% of them detected only once. Of the sample, roughly 1.7% falls within the top ten clones.

This receptor was taken from a man aged 18-30 years in good health. Some clones in this sample may be carry-over from other donors' samples. Sequencing was performed on naive CD8+ T cells from PBMCs. According to the study, the label for this sample's cell subset or site signals: CD45RA+CCR7+. The V gene is TRBV5-8 and the J gene is TRBJ1-1; the D gene is perhaps TRBD1, from 5 matching bases. The bases read TGTGCCAGCAGCTTGACTTTGGCGGGGGTCACTGAAGCTTTCTTT. Its protein product is CASSLTLAGVTEAFF.